This record covers a single TCR beta chain. What it binds is not known. The sequenced template was cDNA made from the entire isolated RNA. Method: immunoSEQ multiplex PCR; TCRdb's copy keeps in-frame clones and lacks some. This table has 430,000 or so clones, 9.5% to 12% appearing once. The data were taken from a study of beta chain features in type 1 diabetes. Overall study findings and caveats: A closer apparent resemblance between naive, central memory and Treg TCRB repertoires was seen in patients than in healthy donors. A pattern of fewer insertions and more deletions at VDJ junctions was seen in type 1 diabetes patients.

Trimming pared 2 bases from V and 0 bases from J, leaving 11 bases between. Germline values: CDR1 MDHEN, CDR2 SYDVKM. There are 16 residues in the CDR3. Purities in excess of 95% were seen in all sorted populations. Sequencing was done on a sample of naive CD4+ T cells from blood. The rearrangement joins TRBV28 to TRBJ2-1; no clear D gene. The source is a young woman in good health. CDR3: CASSLAAVSSYNEQFF. CDR3 coding DNA: TGTGCCAGCAGTTTAGCGGCGGTAAGCTCCTACAATGAGCAGTTCTTC.